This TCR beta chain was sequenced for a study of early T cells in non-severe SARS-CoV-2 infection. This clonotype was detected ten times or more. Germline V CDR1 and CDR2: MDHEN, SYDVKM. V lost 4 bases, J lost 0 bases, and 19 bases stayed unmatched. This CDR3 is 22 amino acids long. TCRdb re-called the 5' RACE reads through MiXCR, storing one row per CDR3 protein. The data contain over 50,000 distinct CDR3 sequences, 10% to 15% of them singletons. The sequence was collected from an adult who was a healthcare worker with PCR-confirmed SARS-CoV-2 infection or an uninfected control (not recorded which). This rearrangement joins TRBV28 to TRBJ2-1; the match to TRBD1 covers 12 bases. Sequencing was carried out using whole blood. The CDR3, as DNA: TGTGCCAGCAGTTATCCCGATCCGGGACAGGGGGCTAGGACCTACTCCTACAATGAGCAGTTCTTC. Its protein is CASSYPDPGQGARTYSYNEQFF.